This is a list of T cell receptor beta chains from one sample in a study of CD8 T cells in Susac syndrome. TCRdb recomputed calls from the immunoSEQ multiplex PCR reads with MiXCR, one row per CDR3 protein. Of 250,000 to 350,000 distinct CDR3 sequences detected, 92% appear once; the ten largest clones hold over 0.05%. The sequencing sample was made of CD4+ T cells from PBMCs. The receptor set was obtained from a human donor with multiple sclerosis. Each CDR3 is given with its conserved first and last residue. The D gene is left open where the match is weak. Expanded clones get a size class; other rows say once, few or many, or leave the size out.

-	TRBV12-3/TRBV12-4	TRBJ1-2	-	TGTGCCAGCAGCCGACCGGGCCTTGAGGTGGATGGCTACACCTTC	CASSRPGLEVDGYTF
-	TRBV5-1	TRBJ2-1	-	TGCGCCAGCAGCTTGTCCGGGGGAAACTACAATGAGCAGTTCTTC	CASSLSGGNYNEQFF
-	TRBV6-2/TRBV6-3	TRBJ2-1	-	TGTGCCAGCAGTGACCCGACAAGGGAGCAGTTCTTC	CASSDPTREQFF
-	TRBV7-9	TRBJ2-7	-	TGTGCCAGCAGCTTAGCGTCTTGGCCCTACGAGCAGTACTTC	CASSLASWPYEQYF
-	TRBV20-1	TRBJ2-5	TRBD2	TGCAGTGCTAGATCGGGGGGAAACCAAGAGACCCAGTACTTC	CSARSGGNQETQYF
-	TRBV11-2	TRBJ2-6	TRBD2	TGTGCCAGCAGCCTACCTCGTACCGGGACTAGCGGGGGCTCTGGGGCCAACGTCCTGACTTTC	CASSLPRTGTSGGSGANVLTF
-	TRBV20-1	TRBJ1-4	-	TGCAGTGCACGGCACTCGGGGGCAGCCTTTAATGAAAAACTGTTTTTT	CSARHSGAAFNEKLFF
-	TRBV6-2/TRBV6-3	TRBJ2-2	TRBD2	TGTGCCAGCAAAGTTGGAACTAGCGACACCGGGGAGCTGTTTTTT	CASKVGTSDTGELFF
-	TRBV27	TRBJ2-3	-	TGTGCCAGCAGTTTACCCGAAAGGGCAGATACGCAGTATTTT	CASSLPERADTQYF
-	TRBV4-3	TRBJ2-6	-	TGCGCCAGCAGCCACACACAGGGAATCACCAGCTCTGGGGCCAACGTCCTGACTTTC	CASSHTQGITSSGANVLTF
-	TRBV7-2	TRBJ2-1	-	TGTGCCAGCAGCCGTGGGCAAGGACGGCGGAATGAGCAGTTCTTC	CASSRGQGRRNEQFF
-	TRBV4-1	TRBJ2-3	TRBD2	TGCGCCAGCAGCCAAGACGCTCTAGCGGGAGTGCGGTGGGGGGAGTCTAGCACAGATACGCAGTATTTT	CASSQDALAGVRWGESSTDTQYF
-	TRBV9	TRBJ2-7	TRBD1	TGTGCCAGCAGCGTAGGTCCGGACAGGGACTACGAGCAGTACTTC	CASSVGPDRDYEQYF
-	TRBV10-3	TRBJ1-2	-	TGTGCCATCAGTGAGTCGGCAATGTCAGGGGCGGAAGGTGGCTACACCTTC	CAISESAMSGAEGGYTF
-	TRBV2	TRBJ2-3	-	TGTGCCAGCAGGCTGGTCCCCACAGATACGCAGTATTTT	CASRLVPTDTQYF
-	TRBV7-2	TRBJ2-3	TRBD2	TGTGCCAGCAGCTTAACGGGACTAGCGGGAGGAGCAGATACGCAGTATTTT	CASSLTGLAGGADTQYF
-	TRBV21-1	TRBJ2-5	-	TGTGCCAGCAGCCCCGGAGGAACTAGCGGGCTTAAAGAGACCCAGTACTTC	CASSPGGTSGLKETQYF
once	TRBV30	TRBJ1-1	-	TGTGCCTGGATGAGGCGAGGCCGGGGAGTGGAAGCTTTCTTT	CAWMRRGRGVEAFF
-	TRBV18	TRBJ1-5	-	TGTGCCAGCTCACCACTTTCCTACAATCAGCCCCAGCATTTT	CASSPLSYNQPQHF
-	TRBV5-4	TRBJ1-1	-	TGTGCCAGCAGCAAAGACAGCTCTCTGAACACTGAAGCTTTCTTT	CASSKDSSLNTEAFF
-	TRBV20-1	TRBJ2-7	-	TGCAGTGCTAGGTGGAGGGGGAGCTCCTACGAGCAGTACTTC	CSARWRGSSYEQYF
once	TRBV19	TRBJ2-5	TRBD2	TGTGCCAGTTCCGCGACTAGCGGGGGCCAAGAGACCCAGTACTTC	CASSATSGGQETQYF
-	TRBV6-5	TRBJ1-1	-	TGTGCCAGCAGCCGGGGGGTCAGGGCGGAGACTGAAGCTTTCTTT	CASSRGVRAETEAFF
-	TRBV2	TRBJ2-2	TRBD2	TGTGCCAGCAGCTCCACCCGACTAGCAACGAACACCGGGGAGCTGTTTTTT	CASSSTRLATNTGELFF
-	TRBV6-4	TRBJ2-3	TRBD1	TGTGCCAGCAGTCGGGACAGGGGGTACGATACGCAGTATTTT	CASSRDRGYDTQYF
-	TRBV7-9	TRBJ2-6	TRBD1	TGTGCCAGCACCCGCTGGGACAGGTTTCTCTCTGGGGCCAACGTCCTGACTTTC	CASTRWDRFLSGANVLTF
-	TRBV5-4	TRBJ2-3	TRBD2	TGTGCCAGCAGCTCCGAGGAGCGGGGGATTGGTACAGATACGCAGTATTTT	CASSSEERGIGTDTQYF
once	TRBV20-1	TRBJ2-1	-	TGCAGTGCTGAGGTTTCCTTCCTTTCCAATGAGCAGTTCTTC	CSAEVSFLSNEQFF
-	TRBV6-6	TRBJ1-1	-	TGTGCCAGCAGCCCCGGCGGTCCCGGGGAGGCTTTCTTT	CASSPGGPGEAFF
-	TRBV29-1	TRBJ2-3	-	TGCAGTGGGGGACCGCGGCTCACAGATACGCAGTATTTT	CSGGPRLTDTQYF
-	TRBV9	TRBJ2-7	-	TGTGCCAGCAGCGTAGCGGCAGGGTCATGGTACGAGCAGTACTTC	CASSVAAGSWYEQYF
-	TRBV5-1	TRBJ2-3	TRBD1	TGCGCCAGCAGCTGGAAGGGGGCTAGCACAGATACGCAGTATTTT	CASSWKGASTDTQYF
once	TRBV12-3/TRBV12-4	TRBJ1-1	TRBD1	TGTGCCAGCAGTTACGGGACAGCCACTGAAGCTTTCTTT	CASSYGTATEAFF
-	TRBV9	TRBJ1-2	-	TGTGCCAGCAGCGTAAGTCCAGAAAGCATTTATGGCTACACCTTC	CASSVSPESIYGYTF
-	TRBV5-1	TRBJ2-3	TRBD2	TGCGCCAGCAGCCGCACCCTGACTAGCAGCATATCAGATACGCAGTATTTT	CASSRTLTSSISDTQYF
once	TRBV30	TRBJ2-5	TRBD2	TGTGCCTGGAGGCTAGCGGGGGGGCGGGAGACCCAGTACTTC	CAWRLAGGRETQYF
-	TRBV5-6	TRBJ2-5	TRBD1	TGTGCCAGCAGCTTCGGACAGGGCCAAGAGACCCAGTACTTC	CASSFGQGQETQYF